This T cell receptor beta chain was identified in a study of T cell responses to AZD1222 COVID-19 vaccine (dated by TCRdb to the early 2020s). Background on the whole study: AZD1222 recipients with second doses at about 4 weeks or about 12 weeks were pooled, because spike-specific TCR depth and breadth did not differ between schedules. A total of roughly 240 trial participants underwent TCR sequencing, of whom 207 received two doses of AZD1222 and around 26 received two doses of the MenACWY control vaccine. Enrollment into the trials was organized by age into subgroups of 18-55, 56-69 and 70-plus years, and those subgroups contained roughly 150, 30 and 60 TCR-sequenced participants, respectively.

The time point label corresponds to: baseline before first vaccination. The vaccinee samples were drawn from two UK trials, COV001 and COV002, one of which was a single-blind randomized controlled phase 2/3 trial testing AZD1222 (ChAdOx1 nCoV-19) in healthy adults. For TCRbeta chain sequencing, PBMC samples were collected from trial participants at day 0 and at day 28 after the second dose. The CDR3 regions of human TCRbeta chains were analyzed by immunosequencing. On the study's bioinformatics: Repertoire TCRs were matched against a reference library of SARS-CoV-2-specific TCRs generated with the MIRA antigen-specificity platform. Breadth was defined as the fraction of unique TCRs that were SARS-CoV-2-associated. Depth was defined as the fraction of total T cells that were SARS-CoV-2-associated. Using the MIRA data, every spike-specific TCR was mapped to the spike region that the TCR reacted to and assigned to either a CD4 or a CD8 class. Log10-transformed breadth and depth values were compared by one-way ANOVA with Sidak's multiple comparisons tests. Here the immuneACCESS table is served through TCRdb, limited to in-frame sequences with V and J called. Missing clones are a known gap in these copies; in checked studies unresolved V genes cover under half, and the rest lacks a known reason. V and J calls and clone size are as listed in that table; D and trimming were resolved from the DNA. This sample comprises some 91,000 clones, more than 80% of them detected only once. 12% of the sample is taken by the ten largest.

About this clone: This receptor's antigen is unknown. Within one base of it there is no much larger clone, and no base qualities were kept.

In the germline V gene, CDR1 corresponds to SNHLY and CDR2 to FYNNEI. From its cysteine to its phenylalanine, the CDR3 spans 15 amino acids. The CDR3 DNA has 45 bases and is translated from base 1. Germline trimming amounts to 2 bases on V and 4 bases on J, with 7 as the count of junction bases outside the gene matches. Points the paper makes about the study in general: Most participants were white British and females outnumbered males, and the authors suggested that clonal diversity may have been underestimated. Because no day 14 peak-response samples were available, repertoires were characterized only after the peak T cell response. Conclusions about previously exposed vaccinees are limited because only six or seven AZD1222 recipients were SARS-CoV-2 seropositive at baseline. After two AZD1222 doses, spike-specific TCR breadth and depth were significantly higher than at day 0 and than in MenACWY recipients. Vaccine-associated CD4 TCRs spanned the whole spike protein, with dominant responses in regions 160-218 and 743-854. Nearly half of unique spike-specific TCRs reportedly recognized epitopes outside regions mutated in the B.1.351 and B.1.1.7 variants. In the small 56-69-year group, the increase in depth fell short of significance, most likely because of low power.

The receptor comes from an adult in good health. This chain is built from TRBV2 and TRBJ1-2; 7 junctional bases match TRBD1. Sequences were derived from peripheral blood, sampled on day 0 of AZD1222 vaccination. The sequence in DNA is TGTGCCAGCAGTGAAAGTGGACAGGTGCCCTATGGCTACACCTTC. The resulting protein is CASSESGQVPYGYTF.